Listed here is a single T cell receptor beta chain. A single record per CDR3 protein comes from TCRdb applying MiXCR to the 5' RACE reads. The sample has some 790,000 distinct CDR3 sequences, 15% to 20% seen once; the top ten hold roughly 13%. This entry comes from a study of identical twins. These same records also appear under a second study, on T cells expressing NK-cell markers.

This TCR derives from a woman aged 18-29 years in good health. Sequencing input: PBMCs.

CDR3 sequence reads: CASSHRWGNQETQYF. CDR3 sequence (DNA): TGCGCCAGCAGCCATAGGTGGGGGAACCAAGAGACCCAGTACTTC. This chain links TRBV4-1 with TRBJ2-5; D is possibly TRBD1 or TRBD2 (5 bases each). In germline, CDR1 is MGHRA, CDR2 YSYEKL. This CDR3 region has 15 residues. V lost 3 bases to trimming and J lost 0 bases, with 11 bases between them.